The 10 T cell receptor beta chains below were found in one sample sequenced in a study of blood T cell repertoires in COVID-19. Assay used: immunoSEQ multiplex PCR; TCRdb lists only in-frame clones, some missing. This table has roughly 150,000 clones, less than 90% appearing once. Sequencing used PBMCs or T cells enriched from blood (not recorded which). The receptor set was obtained from a woman aged 45 to 65 who had recovered from COVID-19.

Only one count was recorded for this clone. V is TRBV11-2 and J is TRBJ2-7, with 10 bases identical to TRBD1. CDR1 SGHAT and CDR2 FQNNGV come from the germline V gene. The CDR3 runs 14 residues. The J segment lost 6 bases and the V segment lost 6 bases, leaving 8 bases of the junction unmatched. This CDR3 reads CASRPDRGQGEQYF. The DNA for the CDR3 is TGTGCCAGCAGGCCAGACAGGGGGCAGGGCGAGCAGTACTTC. Combining the CDR3 with reference TRBV11-2 and TRBJ2-7 gives the whole variable domain EAGVAQSPRYKIIEKRQSVAFWCNPISGHATLYWYQQILGQGPKLLIQFQNNGVVDDSQLPKDRFSAERLKGVDSTLKIQPAKLEDSAVYLCASRPDRGQGEQYFGPGTRLTVT.

A note on this clone: The junction differs from germline at one of its ends, possibly a read error. This chain uses TRBV2 with TRBJ1-4; 9 positions agree with TRBD1. Germline V gene sequence: CDR1 SNHLY, CDR2 FYNNEI. The CDR3 is 11 amino acids. In DNA, the CDR3 is TGTGCCAGCACCGCCGGACAGGGGAGATCTTTT. It translates to CASTAGQGRSF.

The genes are TRBV12-3 or TRBV12-4 and TRBJ2-7; 7 bases match TRBD2. V lost 1 base and J lost 7; bases outside the gene matches: 1. This CDR3 has 12 amino acids. The CDR3, as DNA: TGTGCCAGCAGTTTAGGGGAGGGGGAGCAGTACTTC. Its translation: CASSLGEGEQYF.

The chain couples TRBV5-5 to TRBJ1-3; D is unclear. V shed 4 bases and J shed 3 bases, with 17 bases lying between them. CDR1 and CDR2 (germline): SGHKS, YYEKEE (reference sequence). This CDR3 comprises 16 residues. The CDR3 DNA follows: TGTGCCAGCAGCCTTCAAGGAGAATCTTATGGAAACACCATATATTTT. Amino acids: CASSLQGESYGNTIYF.

CDR3 nucleotide sequence: TGTGCCAGCAGTTTATGGGCAACAGGGCGGGAGACCCAGTACTTC. Translating it yields CASSLWATGRETQYF. This chain links TRBV28 with TRBJ2-5, with D possibly TRBD1 on 6 matching bases. The V and J ends lost 0 bases and 5 bases respectively, with 13 bases between them. The CDR3 contains 15 residues. Germline CDR1 and CDR2: MDHEN and SYDVKM.

V is TRBV7-9 and J is TRBJ1-1; D call uncertain. The CDR3 has 12 residues. From germline, CDR1 is SEHNR and CDR2 FQNEAQ (reference sequence). V was cut by 2 bases and J by 6 bases, with 7 bases left in between. The CDR3 is CASSLSSAEAFF. Here the CDR3 DNA reads TGTGCCAGCAGCTTAAGTAGTGCTGAAGCTTTCTTT.

The chain has TRBV29-1 and TRBJ1-1; D is perhaps TRBD1 (6 bases). This CDR3 has 13 residues. V was pared by 5 bases and J by 0 bases, with 10 bases between. The V gene's germline CDR1 is SQVTM and CDR2 ANQGSEA. CDR3 protein: CSVTHRVNTEAFF. CDR3 sequence (DNA): TGCAGCGTTACCCACAGGGTGAACACTGAAGCTTTCTTT. Full variable domain (outside the CDR3, taken from reference TRBV29-1 and TRBJ1-1): SAVISQKPSRDICQRGTSLTIQCQVDSQVTMMFWYRQQPGQSLTLIATANQGSEATYESGFVIDKFPISRPNLTFSTLTVSNMSPEDSSIYLCSVTHRVNTEAFFGQGTRLTVV.

CDR3 DNA sequence: TGTGCCAGCAGCCCTGACTCCAAAGGTGCTGAAGCTTTCTTT. As protein: CASSPDSKGAEAFF. The V call is TRBV5-4, the J call TRBJ1-1; D not certain. The CDR3 contains 14 residues. With 4 bases removed from V and 6 bases from J, the gap between germline ends came to 16 bases. Germline assignment: CDR1 SGHNT and CDR2 YYREEE (reference sequence). The entire variable domain, with the rest obtained from reference TRBV5-4 and TRBJ1-1, is as follows: ETGVTQSPTHLIKTRGQQVTLRCSSQSGHNTVSWYQQALGQGPQFIFQYYREEENGRGNFPPRFSGLQFPNYSSELNVNALELDDSALYLCASSPDSKGAEAFFGQGTRLTVV.

This chain joins TRBV3-1 (or the pseudogene TRBV3-2) and TRBJ2-3, with 10 bases aligning to TRBD1. The CDR3 runs to 14 residues. Germline loops: CDR1 LGHDT, CDR2 YNNKEL (reference sequence). V was pared by 6 bases and J by 4 bases, with 4 bases of the junction left unmatched. The CDR3: CASRGTGESDTQYF. CDR3 in DNA: TGTGCCAGCAGAGGGACAGGGGAATCAGATACGCAGTATTTT.

This clone was seen only a few times. This chain joins TRBV9 and TRBJ1-1; 7 bases align to TRBD1. J lost 1 base, V lost 5 bases, and 5 bases had no gene match. In germline, CDR1 is SGDLS, CDR2 YYNGEE. This CDR3 has 14 residues. CDR3 nucleotide sequence: TGTGCCAGCAGTGATGGACAGGCGAACACTGAAGCTTTCTTT. This encodes CASSDGQANTEAFF.